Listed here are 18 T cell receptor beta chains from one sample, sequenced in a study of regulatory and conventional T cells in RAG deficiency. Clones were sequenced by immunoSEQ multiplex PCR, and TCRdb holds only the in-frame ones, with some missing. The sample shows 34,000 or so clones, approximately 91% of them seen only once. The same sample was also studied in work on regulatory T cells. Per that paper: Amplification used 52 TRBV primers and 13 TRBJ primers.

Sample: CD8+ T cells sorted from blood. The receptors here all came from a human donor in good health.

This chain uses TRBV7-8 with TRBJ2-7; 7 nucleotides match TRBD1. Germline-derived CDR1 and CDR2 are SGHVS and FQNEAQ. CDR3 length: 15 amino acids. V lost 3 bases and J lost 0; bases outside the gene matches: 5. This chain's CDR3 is CASSFKTGPSYEQYF. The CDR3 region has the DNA TGTGCCAGCAGCTTTAAGACAGGGCCCTCCTACGAGCAGTACTTC.

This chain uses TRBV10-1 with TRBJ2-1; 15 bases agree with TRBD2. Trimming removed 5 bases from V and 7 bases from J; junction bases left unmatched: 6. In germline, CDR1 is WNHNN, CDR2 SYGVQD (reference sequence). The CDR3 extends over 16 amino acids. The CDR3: CASSSAGTSGRNEQFF. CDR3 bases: TGCGCCAGCAGTTCGGCCGGGACTAGCGGGAGGAATGAGCAGTTCTTC.

CDR3 amino acids: CARGVGQINYGYTF. DNA of the CDR3: TGTGCCAGGGGAGTCGGGCAGATTAACTATGGCTACACCTTC. The rearrangement joins TRBV28 to TRBJ1-2; D not certain. The germline V gene has CDR1 MDHEN and CDR2 SYDVKM. The CDR3 loop spans 14 amino acids. Trimming shortened V by 9 bases and J by 1 base, and 15 bases separated the two germline ends.

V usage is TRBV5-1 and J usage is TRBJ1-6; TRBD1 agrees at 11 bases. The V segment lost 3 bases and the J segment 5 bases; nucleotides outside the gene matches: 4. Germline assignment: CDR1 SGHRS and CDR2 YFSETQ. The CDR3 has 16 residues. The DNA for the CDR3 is TGCGCCAGCAGCTCCCGGACAGGGGGCGATAATTCACCCCTCCACTTT. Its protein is CASSSRTGGDNSPLHF. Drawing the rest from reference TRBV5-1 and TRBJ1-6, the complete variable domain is KAGVTQTPRYLIKTRGQQVTLSCSPISGHRSVSWYQQTPGQGLQFLFEYFSETQRNKGNFPGRFSGRQFSNSRSEMNVSTLELGDSALYLCASSSRTGGDNSPLHFGNGTRLTVT.

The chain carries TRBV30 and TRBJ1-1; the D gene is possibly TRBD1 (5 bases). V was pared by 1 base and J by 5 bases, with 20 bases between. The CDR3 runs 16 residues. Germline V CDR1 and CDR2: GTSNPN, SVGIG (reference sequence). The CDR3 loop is CAWSGVGESVRTEAFF. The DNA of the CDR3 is TGTGCCTGGAGTGGCGTGGGGGAAAGTGTCAGGACTGAAGCTTTCTTT.

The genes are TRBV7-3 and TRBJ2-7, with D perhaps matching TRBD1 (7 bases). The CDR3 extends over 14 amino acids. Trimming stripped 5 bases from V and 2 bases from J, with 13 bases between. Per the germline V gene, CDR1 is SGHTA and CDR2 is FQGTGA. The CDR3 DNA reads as TGTGCCAGCAGCGCGGGACAGCGCCCCTACGAGCAGTACTTC. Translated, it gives CASSAGQRPYEQYF.

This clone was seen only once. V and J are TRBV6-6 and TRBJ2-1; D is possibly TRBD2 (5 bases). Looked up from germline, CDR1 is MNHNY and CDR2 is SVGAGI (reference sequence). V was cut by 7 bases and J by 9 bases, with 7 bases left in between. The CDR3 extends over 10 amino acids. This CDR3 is CASNAGEQFF. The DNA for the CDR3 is TGTGCCAGCAATGCGGGTGAGCAGTTCTTC.

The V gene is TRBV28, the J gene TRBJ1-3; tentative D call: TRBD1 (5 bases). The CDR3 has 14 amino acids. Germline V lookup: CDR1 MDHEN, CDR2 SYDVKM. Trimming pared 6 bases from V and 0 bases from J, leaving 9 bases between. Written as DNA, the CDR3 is TGTGCCAGCAGCCAGGGTCTCTCTGGAAACACCATATATTTT. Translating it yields CASSQGLSGNTIYF. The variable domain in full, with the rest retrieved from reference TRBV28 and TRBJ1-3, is DVKVTQSSRYLVKRTGEKVFLECVQDMDHENMFWYRQDPGLGLRLIYFSYDVKMKEKGDIPEGYSVSREKKERFSLILESASTNQTSMYLCASSQGLSGNTIYFGEGSWLTVV.

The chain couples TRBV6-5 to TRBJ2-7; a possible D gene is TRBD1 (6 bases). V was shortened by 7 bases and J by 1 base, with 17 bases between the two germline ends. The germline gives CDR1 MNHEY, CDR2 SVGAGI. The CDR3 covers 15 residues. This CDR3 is CASNPDSGSSYEQYF. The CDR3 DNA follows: TGTGCCAGCAATCCGGACAGCGGATCATCCTACGAGCAGTACTTC.

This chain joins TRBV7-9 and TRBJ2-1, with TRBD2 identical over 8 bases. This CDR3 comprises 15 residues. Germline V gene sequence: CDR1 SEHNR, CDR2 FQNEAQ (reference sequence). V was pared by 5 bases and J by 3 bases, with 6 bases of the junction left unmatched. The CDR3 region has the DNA TGTGCCAGCAGCACTACGGGGGGGAACTACAATGAGCAGTTCTTC. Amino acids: CASSTTGGNYNEQFF.

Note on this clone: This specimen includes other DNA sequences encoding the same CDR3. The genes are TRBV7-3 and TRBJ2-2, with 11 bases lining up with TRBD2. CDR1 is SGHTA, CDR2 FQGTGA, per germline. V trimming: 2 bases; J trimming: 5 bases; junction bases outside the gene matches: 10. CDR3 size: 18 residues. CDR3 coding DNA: TGTGCCAGCAGCTTATCATTTCCTAGCGGGGGGCGGACCGGGGAGCTGTTTTTT. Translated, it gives CASSLSFPSGGRTGELFF.

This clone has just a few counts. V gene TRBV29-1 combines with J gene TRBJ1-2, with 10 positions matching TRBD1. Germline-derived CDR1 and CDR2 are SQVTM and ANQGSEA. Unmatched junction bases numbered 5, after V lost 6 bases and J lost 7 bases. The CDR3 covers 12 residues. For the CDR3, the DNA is TGCAGCGTCGACAGGGGGCCGGCTGGCTACACCTTC. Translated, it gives CSVDRGPAGYTF.

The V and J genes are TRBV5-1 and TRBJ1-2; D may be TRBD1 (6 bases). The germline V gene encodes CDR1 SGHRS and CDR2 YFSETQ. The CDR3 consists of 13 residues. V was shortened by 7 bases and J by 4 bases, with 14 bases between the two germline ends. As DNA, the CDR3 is TGCGCCAGCGCAAAGGGGGGCAGCTATGGCTACACCTTC. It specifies CASAKGGSYGYTF.

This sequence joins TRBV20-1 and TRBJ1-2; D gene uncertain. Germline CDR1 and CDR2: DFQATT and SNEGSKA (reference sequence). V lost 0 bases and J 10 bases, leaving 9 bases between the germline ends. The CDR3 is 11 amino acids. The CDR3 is CSARDTSTYTF. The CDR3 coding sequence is TGCAGTGCTAGAGATACCAGTACCTACACCTTC.

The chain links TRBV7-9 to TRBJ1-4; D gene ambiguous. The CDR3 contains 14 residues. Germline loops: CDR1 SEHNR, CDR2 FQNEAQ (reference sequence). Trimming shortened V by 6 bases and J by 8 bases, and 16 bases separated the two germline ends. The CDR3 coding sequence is TGTGCCAGCAGTCAAGGTGGAGGGAGAGAAAAACTGTTTTTT. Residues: CASSQGGGREKLFF.

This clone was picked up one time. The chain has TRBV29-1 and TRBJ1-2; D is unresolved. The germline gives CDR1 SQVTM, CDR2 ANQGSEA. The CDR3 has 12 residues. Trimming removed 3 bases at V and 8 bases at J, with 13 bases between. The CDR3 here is CSVDDCVGGYTF. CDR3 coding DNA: TGCAGCGTTGATGATTGTGTTGGCGGCTACACCTTC.

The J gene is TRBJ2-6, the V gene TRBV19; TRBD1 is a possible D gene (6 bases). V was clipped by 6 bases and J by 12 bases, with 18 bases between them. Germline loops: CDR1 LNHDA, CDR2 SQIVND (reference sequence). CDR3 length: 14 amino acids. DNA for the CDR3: TGTGCCAGTAGCCTTACTCCAGGGGATCGCGTCCTGACTTTC. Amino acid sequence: CASSLTPGDRVLTF.

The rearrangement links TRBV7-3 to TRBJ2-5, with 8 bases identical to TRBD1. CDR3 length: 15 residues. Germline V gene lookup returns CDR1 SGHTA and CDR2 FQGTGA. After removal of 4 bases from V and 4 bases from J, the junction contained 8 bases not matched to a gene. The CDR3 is CASSSEGTGGETQYF. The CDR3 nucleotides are TGTGCCAGCAGCTCCGAAGGTACAGGGGGAGAGACCCAGTACTTC.